The 31 T cell receptor beta chains below come from one sample, sequenced in a study of T cell repertoires in cytomegalovirus infection. Using its own MiXCR run on the reads, TCRdb lists one record per CDR3 protein. The data contain 270,000 or so distinct CDR3 sequences, 17% of them singletons. Source material: CD8+ T cells from PBMCs. Every receptor here comes from a human donor in good health (CMV status not recorded). Some clones in this sample may be carry-over from other donors' samples.

Many counts were recorded for this clonotype. V usage is TRBV7-8 and J usage is TRBJ1-2; a possible D gene is TRBD1 (5 bases). CDR1 is SGHVS and CDR2 is FQNEAQ in the germline V gene. The CDR3 contains 14 residues. Trimming left V 1 base short and J 2 bases short, with 8 bases between. The CDR3 coding sequence is TGTGCCAGCAGCTTAGTTCCAGGGAACTATGGCTACACCTTC. The encoded protein is CASSLVPGNYGYTF.

The V and J genes are TRBV19 and TRBJ2-7; D is unresolved. Germline loops: CDR1 LNHDA, CDR2 SQIVND (reference sequence). The CDR3 runs 15 residues. V gave up 8 bases and J gave up 6 bases, with 23 bases separating them. The CDR3 loop reads CASSTGRAPPGEQYF. For the CDR3, the DNA is TGTGCCAGTTCTACCGGACGCGCCCCCCCAGGCGAGCAGTACTTC.

Comment on this clonotype: A much bigger clone sits one base away, suggesting this may be a read error. Because the CDR3 is missing its conserved closing phenylalanine or tryptophan, this is likely a read error. This rearrangement joins TRBV7-9 to TRBJ2-5; D is unclear. This CDR3 comprises 16 residues. Deletions cut 3 bases from V and 3 bases from J, with 17 bases between. CDR1 and CDR2 from the germline V gene are SEHNR and FQNEAQ (reference sequence). This CDR3 reads CASSLYISRYKETQYC. The CDR3 DNA reads as TGTGCCAGCAGCTTGTACATCTCACGCTACAAAGAGACCCAGTACTGC.

This clonotype was counted a few times. The V call is TRBV28, the J call TRBJ2-1, with D possibly being TRBD2 (5 bases). The CDR3 spans 14 residues. V was clipped by 2 bases and J by 4 bases, with 9 bases between them. Germline V gene data show CDR1 as MDHEN and CDR2 as SYDVKM. CDR3 nucleotides: TGTGCCAGCAGTTTAGAGCGGATATACAATGAGCAGTTCTTC. Translated: CASSLERIYNEQFF.

This clonotype has more than one count but fewer than ten. The rearrangement uses TRBV4-3 and TRBJ2-7, with 8 bases matching TRBD1. The CDR3 extends over 17 amino acids. With V trimmed by 4 bases and J by 3 bases, 14 bases remained unmatched. CDR1 LGHNA and CDR2 YSLEER come from the germline V gene. The CDR3 here is CASSPEAVGTGDYEQYF. In DNA, the CDR3 is TGCGCCAGCAGCCCAGAGGCGGTCGGGACAGGAGACTACGAGCAGTACTTC.

This clonotype was seen a few times. The chain carries TRBV2 and TRBJ2-7, with a possible D match to TRBD2 (6 bases). Looked up from germline, CDR1 is SNHLY and CDR2 is FYNNEI. This CDR3 spans 15 amino acids. Trimming stripped 8 bases from V and 3 bases from J, with 20 bases between. CDR3 bases: TGTGCCAGCGTGACGAGGAGGGAATCGTTCTACGAGCAGTACTTC. Encoded protein: CASVTRRESFYEQYF.

There are a few counts of this clonotype. J is TRBJ2-1 and V is TRBV14, with 9 bases that match TRBD1. The length of the CDR3 is 15 residues. From germline, CDR1 is SGHDN and CDR2 FVKESK. With 6 bases clipped from V and 8 bases from J, the junction kept 11 bases outside the gene matches. The CDR3: CASRRTGTGFYEQFF. CDR3 DNA sequence: TGTGCCAGCAGGAGGACCGGGACAGGGTTTTATGAGCAGTTCTTC.

This clonotype showed up many times. The V gene is TRBV27, the J gene TRBJ1-4; TRBD1 matches at 8 bases. This CDR3 spans 16 amino acids. The V segment lost 2 bases and the J segment 6 bases; nucleotides outside the gene matches: 8. Per germline, CDR1 MNHEY and CDR2 SMNVEV (reference sequence). In DNA form, the CDR3 reads TGTGCCAGCAGTTTACATCAGGGGGCGAATCATGAAAAACTGTTTTTT. Translating it yields CASSLHQGANHEKLFF. The full variable domain, its missing parts supplied by reference TRBV27 and TRBJ1-4, is EAQVTQNPRYLITVTGKKLTVTCSQNMNHEYMSWYRQDPGLGLRQIYYSMNVEVTDKGDVPEGYKVSRKEKRNFPLILESPSPNQTSLYFCASSLHQGANHEKLFFGSGTQLSVL.

In this sample, this clonotype turned up a few times. V usage is TRBV20-1 and J usage is TRBJ2-3; no clear D gene. The V gene's germline CDR1 is DFQATT and CDR2 SNEGSKA (reference sequence). The CDR3 is 15 amino acids. Deletions cut 6 bases from V and 2 bases from J, with 18 bases between. CDR3 nucleotides: TGCAGTGCAAAAGAGCCGGGCCAAGACACAGATACGCAGTATTTT. It yields the protein CSAKEPGQDTDTQYF.

This clonotype was seen at least ten times. The J gene is TRBJ1-2, the V gene TRBV5-4, with D possibly TRBD1 on 5 matching bases. The germline gives CDR1 SGHNT, CDR2 YYREEE (reference sequence). CDR3 length: 14 amino acids. V was clipped by 1 base and J by 8 bases, with 15 bases between them. The CDR3 DNA reads as TGTGCCAGCAGCTTGATTGAATCAGGGTCAGGCTACACCTTC. Translation gives CASSLIESGSGYTF.

The chain joins TRBV2 to TRBJ1-2, with a tentative D call TRBD1 (5 bases). V was trimmed by 6 bases and J by 4 bases, leaving 18 bases between them. Germline V gene lookup returns CDR1 SNHLY and CDR2 FYNNEI. This CDR3 spans 15 amino acids. The CDR3 sequence is CASRDRDSYPYGYTF. CDR3 in DNA: TGTGCCAGCAGGGACCGGGACTCTTACCCCTATGGCTACACCTTC. Full variable domain (missing parts from reference TRBV2 and TRBJ1-2): EPEVTQTPSHQVTQMGQEVILRCVPISNHLYFYWYRQILGQKVEFLVSFYNNEISEKSEIFDDQFSVERPDGSNFTLKIRSTKLEDSAMYFCASRDRDSYPYGYTFGSGTRLTVV.

This clonotype was counted ten times or more. The chain carries TRBV6-2 or TRBV6-3 and TRBJ1-5; TRBD1 matches at 9 bases. Germline V gives CDR1 MNHEY, CDR2 SVGEGT. The J segment lost 7 bases and the V segment lost 6 bases, leaving 7 bases of the junction unmatched. The CDR3 is made up of 14 amino acids. The CDR3 nucleotides read TGTGCCAGCAGGTCACAGGGGGCCCGGCAGCCCCAGCATTTT. Amino acid sequence: CASRSQGARQPQHF.

V is TRBV6-8 and J is TRBJ1-5; no clear D gene. Germline-derived CDR1 and CDR2 are MNHGY and SAAAGT. The CDR3 spans 13 residues. The V gene lost 2 bases and the J gene lost 9 bases, with 11 bases spanning the gap. CDR3 protein: CASSYGAIWPQHF. CDR3 DNA: TGTGCCAGCAGTTACGGCGCTATTTGGCCCCAGCATTTT.

This clonotype has only a few counts. CDR3 loop: CASSIVLGGDQPQHF. CDR3 in DNA: TGTGCCAGTAGTATCGTTTTGGGGGGAGATCAGCCCCAGCATTTT. The chain recombines TRBV19 with TRBJ1-5; D is possibly TRBD1 (5 bases). The V and J ends lost 3 bases and 5 bases respectively, with 14 bases between them. Germline CDR1 is LNHDA and CDR2 is SQIVND (reference sequence). The CDR3 spans 15 residues.

This clonotype has a count of ten or more. This chain connects TRBV7-6 to TRBJ2-1, with a tentative D call TRBD1 (6 bases). CDR1 is SGHVS and CDR2 is FNYEAQ in the germline V gene. Trimming removed 4 bases at V and 3 bases at J, with 16 bases between. This CDR3 comprises 16 residues. The CDR3 DNA reads as TGTGCCAGCAGCTCGCAGGGGTTCGAGAGCTACAATGAGCAGTTCTTC. This gives the protein CASSSQGFESYNEQFF.

The sample holds many counts of this clonotype. CDR3 DNA: TGTGCCAGCACCATAGACGTTGGCGGTCAAGAGACCCAGTACTTC. Translating it yields CASTIDVGGQETQYF. This sequence joins TRBV7-9 and TRBJ2-5; no firm D call. This CDR3 comprises 15 residues. With 7 bases removed from V and 2 bases from J, the gap between germline ends came to 17 bases. Germline lookup yields CDR1 SEHNR and CDR2 FQNEAQ (reference sequence).

This clonotype has a count of ten or more. This chain links TRBV7-8 with TRBJ2-7; D might be TRBD1 (6 bases). V lost 5 bases and J 3 bases, leaving 14 bases between the germline ends. Germline V gene lookup returns CDR1 SGHVS and CDR2 FQNEAQ. CDR3 length: 14 residues. CDR3 protein: CASSPTGTYYEQYF. In DNA, the CDR3 is TGTGCCAGCAGCCCGACCGGGACATACTACGAGCAGTACTTC.

The chain uses TRBV6-6 and TRBJ2-7; TRBD1 matches at 8 bases. The CDR3 is 15 amino acids. With V trimmed by 2 bases and J by 4 bases, 7 bases remained unmatched. CDR1 is MNHNY and CDR2 is SVGAGI in the germline V gene (reference sequence). The CDR3 here is CASSYTGTGDYEQYF. CDR3 coding DNA: TGTGCCAGCAGTTACACCGGGACAGGAGATTACGAGCAGTACTTC.

This clonotype was found a few times. The J gene is TRBJ1-2, the V gene TRBV4-1, with unresolved D. CDR1 is MGHRA, CDR2 YSYEKL, per germline. This CDR3 comprises 14 residues. V was trimmed by 0 bases and J by 2 bases, leaving 7 bases between them. The CDR3 protein is CASSQEWENYGYTF. The CDR3 DNA is TGCGCCAGCAGCCAAGAATGGGAAAACTATGGCTACACCTTC.

This clonotype was counted between two and nine times. This chain links TRBV5-1 with TRBJ1-2, with D tentatively TRBD1 (6 bases). Germline V gives CDR1 SGHRS, CDR2 YFSETQ. This CDR3 has 13 residues. V gave up 0 bases and J gave up 3 bases, with 6 bases separating them. In nucleotides, the CDR3 is TGCGCCAGCAGCTTGGAGGGGGACTATGGCTACACCTTC. It encodes CASSLEGDYGYTF.

This clonotype was seen at least ten times. V is TRBV7-6 and J is TRBJ2-1, with 8 bases that match TRBD1. CDR3 size: 15 residues. J lost 4 bases, V lost 5 bases, and 7 bases had no gene match. Germline V gene lookup returns CDR1 SGHVS and CDR2 FNYEAQ. The CDR3 sequence is CASSLRQGLYNEQFF. The DNA of the CDR3 is TGTGCCAGCAGCCTTAGACAGGGGCTATACAATGAGCAGTTCTTC.

At least ten counts were recorded for this clonotype. DNA of the CDR3: TGTGCCAGCAGCTCCCGCATAGCGATACAAGAGACCCAGTACTTC. Its translation: CASSSRIAIQETQYF. The V and J genes are TRBV7-8 and TRBJ2-5; weak D call: TRBD2 (5 bases). Germline CDR1 SGHVS, CDR2 FQNEAQ. V shed 4 bases and J shed 2 bases, with 14 bases lying between them. This CDR3 comprises 15 residues.

In its sample, this clonotype was seen a few times. The chain employs TRBV6-6 and TRBJ1-5; D may be TRBD1 (6 bases). Deletions cut 2 bases from V and 10 bases from J, with 18 bases between. CDR1 and CDR2 (germline): MNHNY, SVGAGI (reference sequence). The CDR3 sequence is 15 residues long. The CDR3 spells CASSYIRGDPDPQHF. Here the CDR3 DNA reads TGTGCCAGCAGTTACATCAGGGGCGACCCGGACCCCCAGCATTTT.

The genes are TRBV4-1 and TRBJ1-1; the D is unclear. Germline-derived CDR1 and CDR2 are MGHRA and YSYEKL. Trimming left V 1 base short and J 0 bases short, with 3 bases between. CDR3 length equals 13 residues. The CDR3, as DNA: TGCGCCAGCAGCCAAGCAGTGAACACTGAAGCTTTCTTT. Residues: CASSQAVNTEAFF.

In its sample, this clonotype was seen many times. The rearrangement uses TRBV7-9 and TRBJ2-5, with D hard to call. V lost 8 bases and J lost 4, with 20 bases in between. The CDR3 loop spans 15 amino acids. Germline CDR1 reads SEHNR; CDR2 reads FQNEAQ (reference sequence). The CDR3 protein is CASELSPALVETQYF. As DNA, the CDR3 is TGTGCCAGCGAGCTTAGCCCGGCTCTAGTAGAGACCCAGTACTTC.

The chain links TRBV14 to TRBJ2-3; 9 bases map to TRBD2. Germline CDR1 SGHDN, CDR2 FVKESK. Trimming cost V 2 bases and J 4 bases; bases outside gene matches: 4. CDR3 length: 15 amino acids. Written as DNA, the CDR3 is TGTGCCAGCAGCCAACCTAGCGGGGTAGCAGATACGCAGTATTTT. Encoded protein: CASSQPSGVADTQYF. The variable domain in full, completed from reference TRBV14 and TRBJ2-3, reads EAGVTQFPSHSVIEKGQTVTLRCDPISGHDNLYWYRRVMGKEIKFLLHFVKESKQDESGMPNNRFLAERTGGTYSTLKVQPAELEDSGVYFCASSQPSGVADTQYFGPGTRLTVL.

This chain links TRBV6-5 with TRBJ2-3; tentatively, D is TRBD2 (6 bases). The ends were cut back, 2 bases at V and 9 bases at J, with 15 bases in the middle. Germline V gene lookup returns CDR1 MNHEY and CDR2 SVGAGI. The CDR3 totals 14 residues. In DNA form, the CDR3 reads TGTGCCAGCAGTTACGCAACCGGGAGCAGCACGCAGTATTTT. Translating gives CASSYATGSSTQYF.

The V call is TRBV5-4, the J call TRBJ2-1; 8 nucleotides agree with TRBD2. In germline, CDR1 is SGHNT, CDR2 YYREEE (reference sequence). The CDR3 has 16 residues. Trimming cost V 3 bases and J 2 bases; bases outside gene matches: 7. This CDR3 reads CASSYTSGGAYNEQFF. In DNA, the CDR3 is TGTGCCAGCAGCTACACGTCGGGGGGGGCCTACAATGAGCAGTTCTTC.

This sequence joins TRBV5-1 and TRBJ1-1; maybe TRBD1 (6 bases). Germline V lookup: CDR1 SGHRS, CDR2 YFSETQ. This CDR3 is 16 amino acids long. Trimming removed 0 bases from V and 2 bases from J, with 14 bases in between. The CDR3, as DNA: TGCGCCAGCAGCTTGGGGGACACCTTTGCAAACACTGAAGCTTTCTTT. Residues: CASSLGDTFANTEAFF.

This clonotype has just a few counts. The CDR3 DNA reads TGCAGTGCTAGAGACCCACAGGGGGCAGGACCCTATAATTCACCCCTCCACTTT. Its protein product is CSARDPQGAGPYNSPLHF. The J gene is TRBJ1-6, the V gene TRBV20-1; 9 bases agree with TRBD1. Germline V CDR1 and CDR2: DFQATT, SNEGSKA (reference sequence). The CDR3 is 18 residues long. Losses at the gene ends were 0 bases for V and 2 bases for J; bases not matched to a gene: 8.

The V call is TRBV29-1, the J call TRBJ1-2; TRBD1 might be the D (5 bases). Trimming stripped 4 bases from V and 5 bases from J, with 17 bases between. Germline CDR1 SQVTM, CDR2 ANQGSEA. The CDR3 loop spans 14 amino acids. The CDR3, as DNA: TGCAGCGTTGGTCGTCTCGGGGGGGAATATGGCTACACCTTC. Protein sequence: CSVGRLGGEYGYTF.